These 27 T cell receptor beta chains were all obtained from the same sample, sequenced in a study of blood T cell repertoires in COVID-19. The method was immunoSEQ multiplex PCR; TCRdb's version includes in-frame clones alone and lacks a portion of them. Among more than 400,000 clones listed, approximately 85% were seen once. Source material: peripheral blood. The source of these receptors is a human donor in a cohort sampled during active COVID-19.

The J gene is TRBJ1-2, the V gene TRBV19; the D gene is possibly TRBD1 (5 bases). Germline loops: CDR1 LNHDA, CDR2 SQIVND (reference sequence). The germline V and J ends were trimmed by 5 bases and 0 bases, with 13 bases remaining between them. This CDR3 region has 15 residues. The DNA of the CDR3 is TGTGCCAGTAGTCCCCACAGGCCTTCTAACTATGGCTACACCTTC. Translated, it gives CASSPHRPSNYGYTF. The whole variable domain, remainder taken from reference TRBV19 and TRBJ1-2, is DGGITQSPKYLFRKEGQNVTLSCEQNLNHDAMYWYRQDPGQGLRLIYYSQIVNDFQKGDIAEGYSVSREKKESFPLTVTSAQKNPTAFYLCASSPHRPSNYGYTFGSGTRLTVV.

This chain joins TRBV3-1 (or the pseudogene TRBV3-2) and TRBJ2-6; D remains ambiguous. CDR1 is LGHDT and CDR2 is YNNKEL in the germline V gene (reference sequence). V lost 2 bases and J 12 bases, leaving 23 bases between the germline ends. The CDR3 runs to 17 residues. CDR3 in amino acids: CASSQRVSDSYWSVLTF. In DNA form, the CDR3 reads TGTGCCAGCAGCCAACGCGTATCCGATTCTTATTGGTCCGTCCTGACTTTC.

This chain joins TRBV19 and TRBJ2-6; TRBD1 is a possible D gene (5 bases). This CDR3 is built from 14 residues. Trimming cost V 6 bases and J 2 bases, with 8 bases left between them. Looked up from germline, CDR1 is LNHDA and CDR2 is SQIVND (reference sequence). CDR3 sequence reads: CASSEGAGANVLTF. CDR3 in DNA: TGTGCCAGTAGCGAAGGGGCTGGGGCCAACGTCCTGACTTTC. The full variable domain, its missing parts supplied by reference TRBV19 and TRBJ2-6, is DGGITQSPKYLFRKEGQNVTLSCEQNLNHDAMYWYRQDPGQGLRLIYYSQIVNDFQKGDIAEGYSVSREKKESFPLTVTSAQKNPTAFYLCASSEGAGANVLTFGAGSRLTVL.

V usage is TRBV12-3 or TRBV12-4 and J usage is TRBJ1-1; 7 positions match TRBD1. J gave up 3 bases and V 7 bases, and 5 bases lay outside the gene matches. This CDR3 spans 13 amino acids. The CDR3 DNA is TGTGCCAGCACCCGACAGGGAGACACTGAAGCTTTCTTT. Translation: CASTRQGDTEAFF.

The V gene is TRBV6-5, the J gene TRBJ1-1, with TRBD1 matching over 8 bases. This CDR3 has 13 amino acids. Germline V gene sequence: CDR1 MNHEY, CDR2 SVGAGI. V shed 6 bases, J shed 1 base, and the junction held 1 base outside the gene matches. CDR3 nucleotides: TGTGCCAGCAGAGGGACAGGGAACACTGAAGCTTTCTTT. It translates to CASRGTGNTEAFF.

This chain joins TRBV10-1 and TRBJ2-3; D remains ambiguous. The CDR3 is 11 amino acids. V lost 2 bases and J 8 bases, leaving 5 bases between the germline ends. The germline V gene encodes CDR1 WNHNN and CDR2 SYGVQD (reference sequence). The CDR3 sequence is CASSEGGTQYF. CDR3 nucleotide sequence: TGCGCCAGCAGTGAGGGCGGTACGCAGTATTTT.

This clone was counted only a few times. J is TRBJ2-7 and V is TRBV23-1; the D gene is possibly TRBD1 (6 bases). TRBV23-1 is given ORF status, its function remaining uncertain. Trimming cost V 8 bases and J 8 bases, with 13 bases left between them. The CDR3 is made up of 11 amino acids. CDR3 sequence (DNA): TGCGCCAGCGGTAAACAGGGCAAGCAGTACTTC. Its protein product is CASGKQGKQYF.

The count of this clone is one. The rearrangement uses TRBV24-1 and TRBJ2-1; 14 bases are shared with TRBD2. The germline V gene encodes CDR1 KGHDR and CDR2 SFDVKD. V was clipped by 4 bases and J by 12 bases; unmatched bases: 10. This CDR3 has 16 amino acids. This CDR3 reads CATSEGTSGRVLRQFF. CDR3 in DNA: TGTGCCACCAGTGAAGGGACTAGCGGGAGAGTTTTGCGGCAGTTCTTC.

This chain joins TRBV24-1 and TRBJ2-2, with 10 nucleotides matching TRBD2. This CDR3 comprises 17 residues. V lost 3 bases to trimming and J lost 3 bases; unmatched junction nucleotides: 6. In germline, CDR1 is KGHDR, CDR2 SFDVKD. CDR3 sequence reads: CATSDISGRAHTGELFF. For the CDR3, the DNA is TGTGCCACCAGTGATATAAGCGGGAGGGCCCACACCGGGGAGCTGTTTTTT.

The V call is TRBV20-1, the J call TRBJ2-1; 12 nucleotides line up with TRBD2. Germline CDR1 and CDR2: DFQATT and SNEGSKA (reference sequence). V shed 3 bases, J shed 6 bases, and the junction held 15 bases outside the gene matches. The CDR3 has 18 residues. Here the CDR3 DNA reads TGCAGTGCTAGTTTATTCGGGGCTACTAGCGGGAGGCCCAATGAGCAGTTCTTC. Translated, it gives CSASLFGATSGRPNEQFF.

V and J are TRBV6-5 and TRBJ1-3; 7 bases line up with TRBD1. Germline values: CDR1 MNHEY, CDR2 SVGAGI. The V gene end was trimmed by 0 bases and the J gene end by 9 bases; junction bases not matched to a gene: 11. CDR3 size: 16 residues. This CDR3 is CASSYSNRGSGLTIYF. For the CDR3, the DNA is TGTGCCAGCAGTTACTCAAACAGGGGATCCGGCCTCACCATATATTTT.

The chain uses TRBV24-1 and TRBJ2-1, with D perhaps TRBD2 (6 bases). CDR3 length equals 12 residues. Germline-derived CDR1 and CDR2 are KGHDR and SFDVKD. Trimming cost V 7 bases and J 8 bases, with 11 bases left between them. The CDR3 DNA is TGTGCCACCAGCGGGAGTACTTATGAGCAGTTCTTC. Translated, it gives CATSGSTYEQFF.

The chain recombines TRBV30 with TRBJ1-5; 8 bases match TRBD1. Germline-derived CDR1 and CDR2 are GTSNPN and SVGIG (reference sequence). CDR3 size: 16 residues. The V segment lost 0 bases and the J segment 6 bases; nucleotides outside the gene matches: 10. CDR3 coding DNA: TGTGCCTGGAGTGTATCCGGGACAGGTAGGTCTCAGCCCCAGCATTTT. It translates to CAWSVSGTGRSQPQHF.

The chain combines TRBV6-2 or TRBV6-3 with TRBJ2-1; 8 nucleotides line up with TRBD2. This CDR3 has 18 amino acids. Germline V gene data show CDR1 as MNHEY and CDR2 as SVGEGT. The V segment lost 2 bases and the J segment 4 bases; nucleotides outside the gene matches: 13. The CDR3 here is CASSYTVIGTRVYNEQFF. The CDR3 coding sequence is TGTGCCAGCAGTTACACGGTTATAGGGACTAGGGTTTACAATGAGCAGTTCTTC.

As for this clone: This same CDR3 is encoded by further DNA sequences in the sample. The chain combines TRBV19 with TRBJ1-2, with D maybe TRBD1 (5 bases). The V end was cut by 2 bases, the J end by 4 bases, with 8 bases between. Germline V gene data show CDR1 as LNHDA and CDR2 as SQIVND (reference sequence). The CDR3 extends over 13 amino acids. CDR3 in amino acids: CASSIQDTYGYTF. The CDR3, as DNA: TGTGCCAGTAGTATACAGGACACCTATGGCTACACCTTC.

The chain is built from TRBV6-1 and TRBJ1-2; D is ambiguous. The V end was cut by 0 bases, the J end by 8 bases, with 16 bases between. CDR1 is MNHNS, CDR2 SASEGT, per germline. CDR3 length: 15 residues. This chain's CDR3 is CASSEAGGQFEGYTF. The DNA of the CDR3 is TGTGCCAGCAGTGAAGCAGGTGGGCAGTTTGAGGGCTACACCTTC.

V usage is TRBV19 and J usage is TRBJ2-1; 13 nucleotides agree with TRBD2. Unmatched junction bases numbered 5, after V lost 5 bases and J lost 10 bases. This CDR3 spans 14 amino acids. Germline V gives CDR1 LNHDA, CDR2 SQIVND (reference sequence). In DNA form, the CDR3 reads TGTGCCAGTAGTGGACTAGCGGGAGACATGGAGCAGTTCTTC. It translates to CASSGLAGDMEQFF.

The CDR3 nucleotides are TGCGCCAGCAGCTTGGAGGGGTCGAGCCCTCAGCCCCAGCATTTT. Translation gives CASSLEGSSPQPQHF. V gene TRBV5-1 combines with J gene TRBJ1-5; D possibly corresponds to TRBD1 (5 bases). The CDR3 contains 15 residues. Germline-derived CDR1 and CDR2 are SGHRS and YFSETQ. Trimming took 0 bases from V and 6 from J, leaving 13 bases between them. Full variable domain (missing parts from reference TRBV5-1 and TRBJ1-5): KAGVTQTPRYLIKTRGQQVTLSCSPISGHRSVSWYQQTPGQGLQFLFEYFSETQRNKGNFPGRFSGRQFSNSRSEMNVSTLELGDSALYLCASSLEGSSPQPQHFGDGTRLSIL.

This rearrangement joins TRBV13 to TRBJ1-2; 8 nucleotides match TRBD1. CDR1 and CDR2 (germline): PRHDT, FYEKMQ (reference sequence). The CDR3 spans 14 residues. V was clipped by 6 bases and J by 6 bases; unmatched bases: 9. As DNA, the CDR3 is TGTGCCAGCAGGACGTTTCAGGGGGCGAATGGCTACACCTTC. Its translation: CASRTFQGANGYTF.

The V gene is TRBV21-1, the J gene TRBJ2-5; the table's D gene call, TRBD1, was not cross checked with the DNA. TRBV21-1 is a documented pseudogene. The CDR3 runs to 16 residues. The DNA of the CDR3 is TGTGCCAGCAGCAAAAGTCCGGGACAGGGTGGGGAGACCCAGTACTTC. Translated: CASSKSPGQGGETQYF.

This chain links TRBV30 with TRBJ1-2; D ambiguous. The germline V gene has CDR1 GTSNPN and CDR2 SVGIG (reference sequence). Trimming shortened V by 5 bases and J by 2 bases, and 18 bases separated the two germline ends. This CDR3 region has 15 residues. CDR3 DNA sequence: TGTGCCTGGGCCCCGGGGTGGGTCCGCAACTATGGCTACACCTTC. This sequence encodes CAWAPGWVRNYGYTF.

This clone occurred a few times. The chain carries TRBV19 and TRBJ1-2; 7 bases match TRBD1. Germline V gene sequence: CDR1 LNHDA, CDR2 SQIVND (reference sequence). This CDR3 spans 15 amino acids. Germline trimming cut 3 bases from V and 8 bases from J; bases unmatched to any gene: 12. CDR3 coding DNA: TGTGCCAGTAGTATCCGGGACAGTGGAGGCGGCGGCTACACCTTC. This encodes CASSIRDSGGGGYTF.

The CDR3 sequence: CASSRQKVGANSPLHF. The CDR3 DNA sequence: TGTGCCAGCAGCCGACAAAAGGTGGGGGCTAATTCACCCCTCCACTTT. The chain carries TRBV7-3 and TRBJ1-6; possible D gene TRBD1, 6 bases. The CDR3 loop spans 16 amino acids. Germline CDR1 reads SGHTA; CDR2 reads FQGTGA. With 5 bases removed from V and 6 bases from J, the gap between germline ends came to 17 bases.

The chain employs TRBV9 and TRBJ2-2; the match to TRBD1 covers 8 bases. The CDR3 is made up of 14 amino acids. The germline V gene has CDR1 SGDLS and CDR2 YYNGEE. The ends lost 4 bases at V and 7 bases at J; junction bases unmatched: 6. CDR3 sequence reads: CASSPGGRRGELFF. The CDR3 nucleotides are TGTGCCAGCAGCCCAGGGGGCAGACGCGGGGAGCTGTTTTTT.

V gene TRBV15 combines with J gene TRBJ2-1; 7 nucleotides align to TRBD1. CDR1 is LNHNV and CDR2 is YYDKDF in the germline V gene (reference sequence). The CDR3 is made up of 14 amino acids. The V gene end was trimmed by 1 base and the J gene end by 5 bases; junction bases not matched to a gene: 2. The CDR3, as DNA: TGTGCCACCAGCAGAGGAGACAGGGACAATGAGCAGTTCTTC. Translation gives CATSRGDRDNEQFF.

The DNA for the CDR3 is TGTGCCAGCAGTGCGCCGGGATTCACTGAAGCTTTCTTT. Translation gives CASSAPGFTEAFF. The rearrangement links TRBV6-6 to TRBJ1-1; no definite D call. Germline V gives CDR1 MNHNY, CDR2 SVGAGI (reference sequence). With 5 bases removed from V and 4 bases from J, the gap between germline ends came to 11 bases. The CDR3 extends over 13 amino acids.

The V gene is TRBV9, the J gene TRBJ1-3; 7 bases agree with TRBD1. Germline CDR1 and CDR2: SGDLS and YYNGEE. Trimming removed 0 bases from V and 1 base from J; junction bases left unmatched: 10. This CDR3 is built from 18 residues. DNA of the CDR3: TGTGCCAGCAGCGTAGACTCCTTGACAGGGCGATCTGGAAACACCATATATTTT. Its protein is CASSVDSLTGRSGNTIYF. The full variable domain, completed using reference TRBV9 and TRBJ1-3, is DSGVTQTPKHLITATGQRVTLRCSPRSGDLSVYWYQQSLDQGLQFLIQYYNGEERAKGNILERFSAQQFPDLHSELNLSSLELGDSALYFCASSVDSLTGRSGNTIYFGEGSWLTVV.